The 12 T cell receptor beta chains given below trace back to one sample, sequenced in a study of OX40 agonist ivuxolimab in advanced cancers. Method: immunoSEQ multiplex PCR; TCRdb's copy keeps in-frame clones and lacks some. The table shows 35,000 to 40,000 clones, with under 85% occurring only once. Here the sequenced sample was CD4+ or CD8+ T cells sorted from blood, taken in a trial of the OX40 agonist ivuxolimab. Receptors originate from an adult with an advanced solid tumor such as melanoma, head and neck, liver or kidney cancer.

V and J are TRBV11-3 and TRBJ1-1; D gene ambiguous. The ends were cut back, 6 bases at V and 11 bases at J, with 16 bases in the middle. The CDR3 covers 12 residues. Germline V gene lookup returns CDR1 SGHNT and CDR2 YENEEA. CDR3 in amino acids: CASRNWGDRAFF. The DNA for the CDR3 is TGTGCCAGCAGGAACTGGGGAGATAGGGCTTTCTTT. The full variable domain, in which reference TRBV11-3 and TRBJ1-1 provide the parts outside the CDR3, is EAGVVQSPRYKIIEKKQPVAFWCNPISGHNTLYWYLQNLGQGPELLIRYENEEAVDDSQLPKDRFSAERLKGVDSTLKIQPAELGDSAVYLCASRNWGDRAFFGQGTRLTVV.

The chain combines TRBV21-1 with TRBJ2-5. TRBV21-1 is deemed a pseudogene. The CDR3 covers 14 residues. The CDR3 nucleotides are TGTGCCAGCAGCAAAGAGGGTCCAGAAGGGACCCAGTACTTC. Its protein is CASSKEGPEGTQYF.

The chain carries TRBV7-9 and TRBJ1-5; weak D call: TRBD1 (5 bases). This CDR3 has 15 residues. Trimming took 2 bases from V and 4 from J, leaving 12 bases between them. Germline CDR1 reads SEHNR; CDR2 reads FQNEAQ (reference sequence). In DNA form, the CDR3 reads TGTGCCAGCAGCTTAAGGGGCGGGGATAATCAGCCCCAGCATTTT. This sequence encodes CASSLRGGDNQPQHF.

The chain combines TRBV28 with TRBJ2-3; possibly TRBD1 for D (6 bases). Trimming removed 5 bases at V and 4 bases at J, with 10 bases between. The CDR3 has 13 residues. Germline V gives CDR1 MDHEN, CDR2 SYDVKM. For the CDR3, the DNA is TGTGCCAGCAGTCCCACAGGGTCAGATACGCAGTATTTT. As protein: CASSPTGSDTQYF.

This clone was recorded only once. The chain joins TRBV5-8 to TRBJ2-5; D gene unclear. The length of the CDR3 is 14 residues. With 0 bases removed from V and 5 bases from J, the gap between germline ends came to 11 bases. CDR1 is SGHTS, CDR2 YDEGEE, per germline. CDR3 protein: CASSLAGLGETQYF. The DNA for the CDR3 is TGTGCCAGCAGCTTGGCAGGTCTAGGGGAGACCCAGTACTTC.

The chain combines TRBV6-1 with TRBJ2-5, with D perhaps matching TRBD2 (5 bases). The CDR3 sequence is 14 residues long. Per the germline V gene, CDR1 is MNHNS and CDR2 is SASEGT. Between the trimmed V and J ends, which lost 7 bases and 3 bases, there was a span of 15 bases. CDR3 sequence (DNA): TGTGCCAGCAACCCCCTGGGAGAAGAAGAGACCCAGTACTTC. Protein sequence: CASNPLGEEETQYF.

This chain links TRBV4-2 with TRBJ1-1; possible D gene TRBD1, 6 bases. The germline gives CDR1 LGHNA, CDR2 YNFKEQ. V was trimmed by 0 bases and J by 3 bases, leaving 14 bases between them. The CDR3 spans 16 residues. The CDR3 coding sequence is TGTGCCAGCAGCCAAGATGGGGGGCAGATCGACACTGAAGCTTTCTTT. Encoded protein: CASSQDGGQIDTEAFF.

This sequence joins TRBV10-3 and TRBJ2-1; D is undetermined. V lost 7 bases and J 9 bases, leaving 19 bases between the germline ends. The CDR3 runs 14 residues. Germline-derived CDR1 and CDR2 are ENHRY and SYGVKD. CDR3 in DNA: TGTGCCATCACCCCGGACGAAGAGTCGAGTGAGCAGTTCTTC. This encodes CAITPDEESSEQFF.

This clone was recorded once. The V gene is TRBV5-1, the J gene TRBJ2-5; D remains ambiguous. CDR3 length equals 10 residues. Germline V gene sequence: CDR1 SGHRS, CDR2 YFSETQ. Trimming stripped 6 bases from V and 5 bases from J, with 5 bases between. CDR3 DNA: TGCGCCAGCACCGGGGAGACCCAGTACTTC. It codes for CASTGETQYF.

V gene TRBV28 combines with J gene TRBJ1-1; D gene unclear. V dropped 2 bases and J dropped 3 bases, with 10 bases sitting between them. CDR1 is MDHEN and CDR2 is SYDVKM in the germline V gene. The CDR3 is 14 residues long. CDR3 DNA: TGTGCCAGCAGTTTACCCGGGCTACACACTGAAGCTTTCTTT. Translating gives CASSLPGLHTEAFF. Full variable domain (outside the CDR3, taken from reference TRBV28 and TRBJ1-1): DVKVTQSSRYLVKRTGEKVFLECVQDMDHENMFWYRQDPGLGLRLIYFSYDVKMKEKGDIPEGYSVSREKKERFSLILESASTNQTSMYLCASSLPGLHTEAFFGQGTRLTVV.

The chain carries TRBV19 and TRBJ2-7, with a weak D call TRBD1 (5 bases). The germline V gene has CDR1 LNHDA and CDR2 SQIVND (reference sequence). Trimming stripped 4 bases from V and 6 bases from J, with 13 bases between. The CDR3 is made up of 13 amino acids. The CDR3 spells CASSKLGVSEQYF. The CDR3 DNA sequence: TGTGCCAGTAGTAAGCTAGGGGTTAGCGAGCAGTACTTC. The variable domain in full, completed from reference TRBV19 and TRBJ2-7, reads DGGITQSPKYLFRKEGQNVTLSCEQNLNHDAMYWYRQDPGQGLRLIYYSQIVNDFQKGDIAEGYSVSREKKESFPLTVTSAQKNPTAFYLCASSKLGVSEQYFGPGTRLTVT.

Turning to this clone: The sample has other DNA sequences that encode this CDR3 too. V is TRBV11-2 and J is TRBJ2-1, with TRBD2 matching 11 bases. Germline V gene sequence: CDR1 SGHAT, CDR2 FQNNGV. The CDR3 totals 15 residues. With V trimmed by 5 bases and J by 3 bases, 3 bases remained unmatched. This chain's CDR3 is CASSTGTSGYNEQFF. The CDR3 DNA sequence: TGTGCCAGCAGCACTGGGACTAGCGGCTACAATGAGCAGTTCTTC.